A selection of T cell receptor beta chains follows, all from one sample in a study of blood T cell repertoires in COVID-19. Clones were sequenced by immunoSEQ multiplex PCR, and TCRdb holds only the in-frame ones, with some missing. Among a few hundred thousand clones listed, around 82% were seen once. Sequencing was done on a sample of peripheral blood. These receptors came from a young woman with acute or convalescent COVID-19. The CDR3 runs from the conserved cysteine through the conserved F or W. A D gene is named only where the DNA matches it firmly. Size tells how often a clone was seen (once, few, many) or the class of an expanded clone, and some rows leave it out.

>NA|TRBV11-2|TRBD2|TRBJ2-1
CASSITSGSNNEQFF
TGTGCCAGCAGTATAACTAGCGGGAGTAACAATGAGCAGTTCTTC
>NA|TRBV18|NA|TRBJ1-3
CASSPQGLGGNTIYF
TGTGCCAGCTCACCTCAGGGATTGGGTGGAAACACCATATATTTT
>few|TRBV18|NA|TRBJ2-2
CASSRSISNTGELFF
TGTGCCAGCTCCCGGTCGATCTCGAACACCGGGGAGCTGTTTTTT
>NA|TRBV27|NA|TRBJ2-1
CASSFGSSENEQFF
TGTGCCAGCAGTTTCGGATCTAGCGAGAATGAGCAGTTCTTC
>NA|TRBV11-3|TRBD1|TRBJ2-1
CASSIKAPPGGTGDYNEQFF
TGTGCCAGCAGCATTAAGGCTCCCCCCGGCGGTACAGGGGACTACAATGAGCAGTTCTTC
>NA|TRBV24-1|TRBD1|TRBJ2-3
CATPDREGTDTQYF
TGTGCCACCCCGGACAGGGAAGGCACAGATACGCAGTATTTT
>NA|TRBV18|NA|TRBJ1-1
CASSPRQGKGTEAFF
TGTGCCAGCTCACCAAGGCAGGGGAAGGGGACTGAAGCTTTCTTT
>NA|TRBV6-1|NA|TRBJ1-6
CASSEVRTVNSPLHF
TGTGCCAGCAGTGAAGTCCGGACAGTGAATTCACCCCTCCACTTT
>NA|TRBV18|NA|TRBJ2-7
CASSPTGTRWSEQYF
TGTGCCAGCTCACCGACTGGGACACGATGGTCCGAGCAGTACTTC
>NA|TRBV7-6|NA|TRBJ2-1
CASSLNGNPTNEQFF
TGTGCCAGCAGCTTAAACGGGAACCCCACCAATGAGCAGTTCTTC
>NA|TRBV2|TRBD2|TRBJ2-5
CASRGGLAGVSAETQYF
TGTGCCAGCAGGGGGGGACTAGCGGGAGTCAGCGCGGAGACCCAGTACTTC
>few|TRBV2|TRBD1|TRBJ1-4
CASSERRGRDEKLFF
TGTGCCAGCAGTGAAAGGAGGGGGCGTGATGAAAAACTGTTTTTT
>NA|TRBV9|NA|TRBJ2-1
CASSVVGQGFYNEQFF
TGTGCCAGCAGCGTAGTAGGCCAGGGGTTCTACAATGAGCAGTTCTTC
>NA|TRBV16|NA|TRBJ2-4
CASSQFSKNIQYF
TGTGCCAGCAGCCAATTCAGTAAAAACATTCAGTACTTC
>NA|TRBV12-5|NA|TRBJ1-6
CASGLEAGDSPLHF
TGTGCTAGTGGTTTGGAGGCAGGGGATTCACCCCTCCACTTT
>NA|TRBV14|NA|TRBJ1-6
CASSQQGRSPLHF
TGTGCCAGCAGCCAACAAGGGAGGTCACCCCTCCACTTT
>NA|TRBV10-2|TRBD2|TRBJ2-3
CATFSGYSTDTQYF
TGCGCCACCTTTAGCGGGTATAGCACAGATACGCAGTATTTT
>NA|TRBV28|NA|TRBJ2-1
CASKLATQAPYNEQFF
TGTGCCAGCAAGCTAGCGACTCAAGCGCCCTACAATGAGCAGTTCTTC
>once|TRBV11-2|TRBD2|TRBJ2-2
CASSPRLAELFF
TGTGCCAGCAGCCCGAGACTAGCGGAGCTGTTTTTT
>NA|TRBV12-5|TRBD1|TRBJ2-7
CASGLVHFGTGGPYEQYF
TGTGCTAGTGGTTTGGTACACTTCGGGACAGGGGGGCCCTACGAGCAGTACTTC
>NA|TRBV28|NA|TRBJ2-7
CASRAGQAIYEQYF
TGTGCCAGCAGAGCGGGACAGGCAATCTACGAGCAGTACTTC
>NA|TRBV13|TRBD2|TRBJ2-1
CASSDTSGNYNEQFF
TGTGCCAGCAGCGATACTAGCGGGAACTACAATGAGCAGTTCTTC
>NA|TRBV7-9|TRBD1|TRBJ2-1
CASSSPARGLYNEQFF
TGTGCCAGCAGTTCCCCGGCCAGGGGGCTATACAATGAGCAGTTCTTC
>NA|TRBV6-5|NA|TRBJ2-2
CASRRTANTGELFF
TGTGCCAGCAGAAGGACTGCGAACACCGGGGAGCTGTTTTTT
>NA|TRBV3-1/TRBV3-2|NA|TRBJ2-1
CASSRTDNEQFF
TGTGCCAGCAGCCGGACAGATAATGAGCAGTTCTTC
>NA|TRBV6-5|NA|TRBJ2-1
CASRDLANEQFF
TGTGCCAGCCGGGACTTGGCCAATGAGCAGTTCTTC
>NA|TRBV28|NA|TRBJ1-3
CASSSTPLAGNTIYF
TGTGCCAGCAGTTCCACTCCGTTAGCTGGAAACACCATATATTTT
>once|TRBV5-6|TRBD2|TRBJ2-7
CASSDLTSGSNYEQYF
TGTGCCAGCAGCGACCTGACTAGCGGGTCGAACTACGAGCAGTACTTC
>NA|TRBV27|NA|TRBJ2-2
CASSLLPDTGELFF
TGTGCCAGCAGTTTGCTCCCGGACACCGGGGAGCTGTTTTTT
>few|TRBV5-1|NA|TRBJ1-5
CASREGPSNQPQHF
TGCGCCAGCAGGGAGGGGCCGAGCAATCAGCCCCAGCATTTT
>once|TRBV11-3|NA|TRBJ1-4
CASLGFGAGEKLFF
TGTGCCAGCCTCGGGTTCGGTGCGGGTGAAAAACTGTTTTTT
>few|TRBV12-3/TRBV12-4|NA|TRBJ1-3
CASRPDVAGAIYF
TGTGCCAGCAGACCAGACGTGGCGGGCGCCATATATTTT
>NA|TRBV28|NA|TRBJ1-5
CASSLYRGNQPQHF
TGTGCCAGCAGTTTATACCGGGGAAATCAGCCCCAGCATTTT
>once|TRBV30|NA|TRBJ1-5
CAWSPGQFYSNQPQHF
TGTGCCTGGAGCCCCGGACAGTTTTATAGCAATCAGCCCCAGCATTTT
>NA|TRBV7-2|NA|TRBJ2-3
CASSRRRGSGTTSTDTQYF
TGTGCCAGCAGCCGCCGGAGAGGGAGCGGAACGACTAGCACAGATACGCAGTATTTT
>NA|TRBV11-2|TRBD2|TRBJ2-7
CASRGLAGPLRDEQYF
TGTGCCAGCAGGGGACTAGCGGGTCCACTCCGGGACGAGCAGTACTTC
>NA|TRBV27|NA|TRBJ2-3
CASSTRLGTDTQYF
TGTGCCAGCAGTACCCGTCTAGGCACAGATACGCAGTATTTT
>NA|TRBV23-1|TRBD2|TRBJ2-5
CASSTSAGGPSRETQYF
TGCGCCAGCAGTACCTCGGCGGGGGGGCCAAGTCGGGAGACCCAGTACTTC
>NA|TRBV6-5|TRBD1|TRBJ1-3
CASSYSGQGFGNTIYF
TGTGCCAGCAGTTACTCGGGACAGGGGTTCGGAAACACCATATATTTT
>NA|TRBV7-2|TRBD2|TRBJ2-1
CASSSPGLATNEQFF
TGTGCCAGCAGCTCCCCCGGACTAGCAACCAATGAGCAGTTCTTC
>NA|TRBV25-1|NA|TRBJ2-1
CASSEGLASYNEQFF
TGTGCCAGCAGTGAAGGTCTAGCGAGCTACAATGAGCAGTTCTTC
>NA|TRBV7-2|NA|TRBJ2-2
CASSPAPGHPSEELFF
TGTGCCAGCAGCCCTGCCCCGGGACACCCAAGTGAAGAGCTGTTTTTT
>NA|TRBV30|NA|TRBJ1-1
CAWSPGLNTEAFF
TGTGCCTGGAGTCCAGGGTTGAACACTGAAGCTTTCTTT
>NA|TRBV6-2/TRBV6-3|TRBD2|TRBJ2-1
CASSYPPIVAGAGYEQFF
TGTGCCAGCAGTTATCCCCCCATCGTGGCGGGAGCTGGCTATGAGCAGTTCTTC
>NA|TRBV28|TRBD2|TRBJ2-7
CASSKTKPGLAGVHEQYF
TGTGCCAGCAGTAAAACAAAACCGGGACTAGCGGGAGTTCATGAGCAGTACTTC
>few|TRBV7-2|TRBD1|TRBJ2-5
CASSFRTGEETQYF
TGTGCCAGCAGCTTTCGGACAGGGGAAGAGACCCAGTACTTC
>NA|TRBV28|NA|TRBJ2-3
CASARGGHTDTQYF
TGTGCCAGCGCGCGAGGGGGACACACAGATACGCAGTATTTT
>NA|TRBV6-2/TRBV6-3|NA|TRBJ2-7
CASSTKTSPGNYEQYF
TGTGCCAGCAGTACAAAGACTAGTCCTGGGAACTACGAGCAGTACTTC
>NA|TRBV6-5|TRBD2|TRBJ2-5
CASSFGGYQETQYF
TGTGCCAGCAGTTTCGGGGGGTACCAAGAGACCCAGTACTTC
>NA|TRBV4-3|TRBD2|TRBJ2-1
CASSRGLTSGSNEQFF
TGCGCCAGCAGCCGGGGCCTTACTAGCGGGAGCAATGAGCAGTTCTTC
>NA|TRBV9|TRBD1|TRBJ1-2
CASSVIPGQGGGYTF
TGTGCCAGCAGCGTGATTCCGGGACAGGGTGGGGGCTACACCTTC
>NA|TRBV5-1|TRBD2|TRBJ2-1
CASSLLAGGNEQFF
TGCGCCAGCAGCTTGCTAGCGGGAGGCAATGAGCAGTTCTTC
>NA|TRBV30|NA|TRBJ2-2
CAWSQGNTGELFF
TGTGCCTGGAGTCAGGGGAACACCGGGGAGCTGTTTTTT
>NA|TRBV18|NA|TRBJ2-7
CASSPPPKIHGGSYEQYF
TGTGCCAGCTCACCACCTCCTAAGATCCATGGCGGATCCTACGAGCAGTACTTC
>NA|TRBV9|TRBD1|TRBJ2-2
CASSAQGLNTGELFF
TGTGCCAGCAGCGCACAGGGGTTGAACACCGGGGAGCTGTTTTTT
>NA|TRBV20-1|NA|TRBJ2-3
CSASLRDTQYF
TGCAGTGCTAGCCTCAGAGATACGCAGTATTTT
>NA|TRBV14|NA|TRBJ1-1
CASSQVGARNTEAFF
TGTGCCAGCAGCCAAGTGGGGGCCCGGAACACTGAAGCTTTCTTT
>NA|TRBV6-6|TRBD1|TRBJ1-1
CASSWMTGRGTEAFF
TGTGCCAGCAGTTGGATGACAGGGCGGGGAACTGAAGCTTTCTTT